This T cell receptor beta chain was documented in a study of regulatory T cells in long-lasting Graves disease. In building TCR beta libraries, iRepertoire HTBI primers were used together with Arm-PCR of CDR3 regions. TCRdb called the multiplex PCR reads again in MiXCR, with one record for every CDR3 protein. The table includes over 350,000 distinct CDR3 sequences, 20% detected once. With respect to this clonotype: No antigen is known for it. Since a much larger clone is just one base distant, this may be a read error.

The time point here: persistent/refractory GD, antithyroid drugs over 5 years with positive TRAb. The TCR library was made from RNA extracted from PBMCs. The V end lost 8 bases, the J end lost 2 bases, and 9 bases lay between the germline ends. Germline V CDR1 and CDR2: SGHAT, FQNNGV. The CDR3 has 12 residues. Overall study findings and caveats: Investigators studied peripheral blood only, not thyroid tissue. Less diverse TCR repertoires were seen in persistent Graves' patients than in newly diagnosed ones.

V gene TRBV11-2 combines with J gene TRBJ2-5; D unresolved. This receptor was identified in a female donor with Graves disease. The starting material was peripheral blood mononuclear cells (PBMCs), obtained when the disease was refractory, from a patient treated with antithyroid drugs. The CDR3 nucleotides read TGTGCCAGCGGCTACGAGCAAGAGACCCAGTACTTC. Translated, it gives CASGYEQETQYF.